The 29 T cell receptor beta chains reported below all come from one sample, sequenced in a study of blood T cell repertoires in COVID-19. Only in-frame clones appear in the TCRdb table, and some are missing; sequencing was by immunoSEQ multiplex PCR. The data hold about 140,000 clones, with about 80% observed a single time. Material for sequencing was peripheral blood. These receptors were taken from a man aged 50 or older with acute or convalescent COVID-19.

This chain uses TRBV23-1 with TRBJ2-3; 8 positions agree with TRBD1. TRBV23-1 has ORF status, its function being uncertain. The V and J ends lost 4 bases and 4 bases, in that order; junction bases with no gene match: 13. The CDR3 sequence is 17 residues long. The CDR3 DNA follows: TGCGCCAGCAGTCCTGAAGGTCGCAGGGGGCAGGCAGATACGCAGTATTTT. It translates to CASSPEGRRGQADTQYF.

The V call is TRBV15, the J call TRBJ2-7, with D perhaps matching TRBD1 (6 bases). This CDR3 contains 12 residues. Germline CDR1 LNHNV, CDR2 YYDKDF (reference sequence). The germline V and J ends were trimmed by 3 bases and 6 bases, with 9 bases remaining between them. The CDR3 DNA sequence: TGTGCCACCAGCAGGGGACAAGGCGAGCAGTACTTC. The encoded protein is CATSRGQGEQYF. The entire variable domain, with the rest obtained from reference TRBV15 and TRBJ2-7, is as follows: DAMVIQNPRYQVTQFGKPVTLSCSQTLNHNVMYWYQQKSSQAPKLLFHYYDKDFNNEADTPDNFQSRRPNTSFCFLDIRSPGLGDTAMYLCATSRGQGEQYFGPGTRLTVT.

The chain employs TRBV6-5 and TRBJ2-5, with 10 bases fitting TRBD2. Per germline, CDR1 MNHEY and CDR2 SVGAGI. CDR3 length: 15 amino acids. V dropped 10 bases and J dropped 1; count of bases not matched to a gene: 9. The CDR3 bases are TGTGCCACCGAGACCCTAGCGGGGGCCCAAGAGACCCAGTACTTC. This encodes CATETLAGAQETQYF.

The J gene is TRBJ2-4, the V gene TRBV3-1 (or the pseudogene TRBV3-2); 7 nucleotides match TRBD2. The V gene end was trimmed by 4 bases and the J gene end by 4 bases; junction bases not matched to a gene: 7. This CDR3 has 15 residues. Germline-derived CDR1 and CDR2 are LGHDT and YNNKEL (reference sequence). CDR3 protein: CASSPAGTTKNIQYF. The CDR3 DNA follows: TGTGCCAGCAGCCCTGCCGGGACTACGAAAAACATTCAGTACTTC.

This clone showed up just once. The chain is built from TRBV7-3 and TRBJ1-1, with unresolved D. Germline V gene sequence: CDR1 SGHTA, CDR2 FQGTGA. V shed 0 bases and J shed 4 bases, with 12 bases lying between them. CDR3 length: 15 amino acids. CDR3 protein: CASSLTGTGFTEAFF. CDR3 nucleotide sequence: TGTGCCAGCAGCTTAACGGGAACGGGGTTCACTGAAGCTTTCTTT.

The chain links TRBV7-8 to TRBJ1-6, with 8 positions matching TRBD1. Trimming at V came to 1 base and at J to 8 bases, leaving 4 bases not matched to a gene. The CDR3 is made up of 15 amino acids. CDR1 is SGHVS and CDR2 is FQNEAQ in the germline V gene. CDR3 coding DNA: TGTGCCAGCAGCTTAGGGGTACAGGGGGATTCACCCCTCCACTTT. This codes for CASSLGVQGDSPLHF.

The V and J genes are TRBV7-6 and TRBJ2-7; maybe TRBD1 (6 bases). The CDR3 extends over 15 amino acids. Between the trimmed V and J ends, which lost 4 bases and 4 bases, there was a span of 17 bases. Germline V gene lookup returns CDR1 SGHVS and CDR2 FNYEAQ. CDR3 DNA sequence: TGTGCCAGCAGCTCCTCTCAGGGGCGTATGTACGAGCAGTACTTC. Its translation is CASSSSQGRMYEQYF.

The V call is TRBV5-1, the J call TRBJ2-6, with 9 bases aligning to TRBD1. Germline V gene data show CDR1 as SGHRS and CDR2 as YFSETQ. This CDR3 comprises 17 residues. The junction had 4 bases not matched to a gene; V was cut back by 0 bases and J by 3 bases. Here the CDR3 reads CASSLGTGERGANVLTF. CDR3 sequence (DNA): TGCGCCAGCAGCTTGGGGACAGGGGAGCGTGGGGCCAACGTCCTGACTTTC.

This clone has more than one count but fewer than ten. The gene calls are TRBV7-3 and TRBJ1-6, with D maybe TRBD1 (6 bases). Per the germline V gene, CDR1 is SGHTA and CDR2 is FQGTGA. Trimming stripped 0 bases from V and 7 bases from J, with 10 bases between. This CDR3 spans 15 amino acids. CDR3 bases: TGTGCCAGCAGCTTAACTACAGGGACGAATTCACCCCTCCACTTT. Amino acids: CASSLTTGTNSPLHF.

The gene calls are TRBV11-2 and TRBJ1-2; no clear D gene. This CDR3 contains 12 residues. Germline CDR1 SGHAT, CDR2 FQNNGV. With 5 bases removed from V and 4 bases from J, the gap between germline ends came to 8 bases. CDR3 nucleotides: TGTGCCAGCAGCCCCGAGGGCTATGGCTACACCTTC. It is translated as CASSPEGYGYTF.

The chain recombines TRBV19 with TRBJ1-2; perhaps TRBD1 as D (5 bases). This CDR3 spans 14 amino acids. V lost 1 base and J 6 bases, leaving 12 bases between the germline ends. Germline values: CDR1 LNHDA, CDR2 SQIVND (reference sequence). CDR3 region: CASSIGGAYNGYTF. In DNA, the CDR3 is TGTGCCAGTAGTATAGGCGGGGCGTATAATGGCTACACCTTC.

A single count supports this clone. The chain employs TRBV10-3 and TRBJ1-6, with D perhaps TRBD1 (5 bases). CDR1 and CDR2 from the germline V gene are ENHRY and SYGVKD. This CDR3 has 14 amino acids. V shed 7 bases and J shed 4 bases, with 11 bases lying between them. The CDR3 loop is CAITAGGYNSPLHF. In nucleotides, the CDR3 is TGTGCCATCACCGCGGGGGGATATAATTCACCCCTCCACTTT.

This chain uses TRBV28 with TRBJ1-2; weak D call: TRBD1 (5 bases). The CDR3 spans 15 residues. Germline CDR1 is MDHEN and CDR2 is SYDVKM. Trimming stripped 5 bases from V and 3 bases from J, with 16 bases between. Here the CDR3 reads CASSIPTGGDYGYTF. The CDR3 DNA reads as TGTGCCAGCAGTATACCGACGGGGGGGGACTATGGCTACACCTTC.

The CDR3 region is CASGRGSGVKGGEQYF. The CDR3 DNA sequence: TGTGCCTCCGGGAGGGGATCGGGGGTGAAAGGGGGTGAGCAGTACTTC. The V and J genes are TRBV10-3 and TRBJ2-7; 8 positions agree with TRBD2. Per germline, CDR1 ENHRY and CDR2 SYGVKD. J was trimmed by 7 bases and V by 11 bases; bases with no gene match: 22. The CDR3 extends over 16 amino acids.

This clone was counted ten times or more. The genes are TRBV7-6 and TRBJ2-1; TRBD2 matches 9 bases. Germline values: CDR1 SGHVS, CDR2 FNYEAQ. V was pared by 5 bases and J by 8 bases, with 10 bases of the junction left unmatched. The CDR3 loop spans 15 amino acids. The CDR3 reads CASSRRGGASDEQFF. DNA for the CDR3: TGTGCCAGCAGCCGGCGCGGGGGGGCCTCAGATGAGCAGTTCTTC.

The V gene is TRBV19, the J gene TRBJ1-1; 7 bases are a match to TRBD1. Germline values: CDR1 LNHDA, CDR2 SQIVND (reference sequence). With V trimmed by 3 bases and J by 0 bases, 1 base remained unmatched. The CDR3 is 14 amino acids. CDR3 sequence: CASSMGQLNTEAFF. As DNA, the CDR3 is TGTGCCAGTAGTATGGGACAGTTGAACACTGAAGCTTTCTTT. Looking up the rest from reference TRBV19 and TRBJ1-1 gives the full variable domain: DGGITQSPKYLFRKEGQNVTLSCEQNLNHDAMYWYRQDPGQGLRLIYYSQIVNDFQKGDIAEGYSVSREKKESFPLTVTSAQKNPTAFYLCASSMGQLNTEAFFGQGTRLTVV.

The chain has TRBV29-1 and TRBJ1-1; tentative D call: TRBD1 (6 bases). The CDR3 covers 12 residues. Trimming cost V 7 bases and J 1 base, with 10 bases left between them. Germline V gives CDR1 SQVTM, CDR2 ANQGSEA. CDR3 protein: CSGGGQNTEAFF. DNA of the CDR3: TGCAGCGGGGGGGGACAGAACACTGAAGCTTTCTTT.

The sample holds a few counts of this clone. Other DNA sequences in this specimen translate into the identical CDR3. This chain connects TRBV19 to TRBJ1-2, with D hard to call. CDR1 is LNHDA and CDR2 is SQIVND in the germline V gene (reference sequence). The CDR3 spans 13 residues. Trimming took 3 bases from V and 5 from J, leaving 10 bases between them. The CDR3 here is CASSINSLYGYTF. DNA for the CDR3: TGTGCCAGTAGTATTAACTCCTTGTATGGCTACACCTTC. The variable domain in full, completed from reference TRBV19 and TRBJ1-2, reads DGGITQSPKYLFRKEGQNVTLSCEQNLNHDAMYWYRQDPGQGLRLIYYSQIVNDFQKGDIAEGYSVSREKKESFPLTVTSAQKNPTAFYLCASSINSLYGYTFGSGTRLTVV.

The J gene is TRBJ1-2, the V gene TRBV5-4; 10 bases are a match to TRBD1. The CDR3 contains 15 residues. Trimming removed 4 bases from V and 13 bases from J; junction bases left unmatched: 16. Germline V gives CDR1 SGHNT, CDR2 YYREEE (reference sequence). DNA for the CDR3: TGTGCCAGCAGCCCGAGCCGGGACAGGGGCTTCGTAGCCACCTTC. This codes for CASSPSRDRGFVATF.

V gene TRBV30 combines with J gene TRBJ1-5, with D hard to call. Germline V gene sequence: CDR1 GTSNPN, CDR2 SVGIG (reference sequence). The CDR3 spans 16 residues. Trimming took off 0 bases at V and 2 bases at J, with 14 bases between the two ends. Here the CDR3 reads CAWSVPSQAGNQPQHF. CDR3 nucleotides: TGTGCCTGGAGTGTACCGAGCCAAGCGGGCAATCAGCCCCAGCATTTT.

V usage is TRBV19 and J usage is TRBJ1-5; no clear D. Between the trimmed V and J ends, which lost 3 bases and 0 bases, there was a span of 9 bases. The CDR3 length is 15 residues. Looked up from germline, CDR1 is LNHDA and CDR2 is SQIVND (reference sequence). The CDR3 spells CASSIPGDSNQPQHF. The CDR3 nucleotides are TGTGCCAGTAGTATCCCAGGTGATAGCAATCAGCCCCAGCATTTT.

The gene calls are TRBV24-1 and TRBJ2-2; a possible D gene is TRBD2 (7 bases). This CDR3 has 16 residues. CDR1 is KGHDR and CDR2 is SFDVKD in the germline V gene. V was cut by 5 bases and J by 4 bases, with 16 bases left in between. The CDR3 bases are TGTGCCACCAGTGCCCTCGGGGGGCAGGGCACCGGGGAGCTGTTTTTT. Protein: CATSALGGQGTGELFF.

This clone was seen more than once but under ten times. This chain connects TRBV7-9 to TRBJ1-2; TRBD1 matches 8 bases. The V and J ends lost 1 base and 0 bases, in that order; junction bases with no gene match: 1. The germline V gene has CDR1 SEHNR and CDR2 FQNEAQ (reference sequence). The CDR3 has 15 residues. The DNA of the CDR3 is TGTGCCAGCAGCTTAGAGGACAGGGCTAACTATGGCTACACCTTC. Its protein product is CASSLEDRANYGYTF.

CDR3 sequence: CASSLSATGSISVQFF. CDR3 bases: TGTGCCAGCAGCTTAAGCGCGACAGGGTCAATTTCGGTGCAGTTCTTC. The J gene is TRBJ2-1, the V gene TRBV5-4; 7 bases fit TRBD1. J lost 12 bases, V lost 2 bases, and 17 bases had no gene match. Per germline, CDR1 SGHNT and CDR2 YYREEE (reference sequence). The CDR3 totals 16 residues. The variable domain in full, completed from reference TRBV5-4 and TRBJ2-1, reads ETGVTQSPTHLIKTRGQQVTLRCSSQSGHNTVSWYQQALGQGPQFIFQYYREEENGRGNFPPRFSGLQFPNYSSELNVNALELDDSALYLCASSLSATGSISVQFFGPGTRLTVL.

This chain joins TRBV7-2 and TRBJ2-2; possibly TRBD1 for D (6 bases). The CDR3 length is 15 residues. V was cut by 1 base and J by 7 bases, with 13 bases left in between. Germline CDR1 and CDR2: SGHTA and FQGNSA. CDR3 coding DNA: TGTGCCAGCAGCTTAGTCGGGACAAACTACGGGGAGCTGTTTTTT. This encodes CASSLVGTNYGELFF.

This sequence joins TRBV11-1 and TRBJ2-5, with TRBD1 matching over 7 bases. Germline V gene lookup returns CDR1 SGHAT and CDR2 FQDESV (reference sequence). The V gene end was trimmed by 6 bases and the J gene end by 0 bases; junction bases not matched to a gene: 4. The CDR3 has 14 residues. In DNA form, the CDR3 reads TGTGCCAGCAGTAAGACAGGGCACCAAGAGACCCAGTACTTC. Translating gives CASSKTGHQETQYF.

This clone was seen once. The CDR3 reads CASSVAGQRNTEAFF. The CDR3 coding sequence is TGTGCCAGCAGCGTAGCGGGACAGCGTAACACTGAAGCTTTCTTT. The chain recombines TRBV9 with TRBJ1-1; the match to TRBD1 covers 7 bases. The CDR3 sequence is 15 residues long. V dropped 0 bases and J dropped 2; count of bases not matched to a gene: 4. CDR1 is SGDLS and CDR2 is YYNGEE in the germline V gene.

The chain couples TRBV7-2 to TRBJ2-1; D is uncertain. The CDR3 spans 15 residues. Per germline, CDR1 SGHTA and CDR2 FQGNSA. V shed 0 bases and J shed 0 bases, with 6 bases lying between them. The CDR3 sequence: CASSLAQDSYNEQFF. The CDR3 coding sequence is TGTGCCAGCAGCTTAGCACAAGACTCCTACAATGAGCAGTTCTTC. The whole variable domain, remainder taken from reference TRBV7-2 and TRBJ2-1, is GAGVSQSPSNKVTEKGKDVELRCDPISGHTALYWYRQSLGQGLEFLIYFQGNSAPDKSGLPSDRFSAERTGGSVSTLTIQRTQQEDSAVYLCASSLAQDSYNEQFFGPGTRLTVL.

The J gene is TRBJ2-7, the V gene TRBV6-2 or TRBV6-3; D may be TRBD2 (5 bases). The CDR3 sequence is 13 residues long. Trimming pared 4 bases from V and 2 bases from J, leaving 9 bases between. CDR1 is MNHEY, CDR2 SVGEGT, per germline. This CDR3 is CASSSDYPYEQYV. The CDR3 nucleotides are TGTGCCAGCAGTTCCGACTACCCCTACGAGCAGTACGTC.